Detailed here is one T cell receptor (beta chain). The antigen it binds to is not known. Base qualities were left out, and no much larger clone turns up one base away. The CDR3 regions of human TCRbeta chains were subjected to immunosequencing. Per the source publication's procedure: TCRs in the repertoires were compared against a reference library of SARS-CoV-2-specific TCRs that had been generated with the MIRA antigen-specificity platform. Breadth meant the fraction of unique TCRs that were SARS-CoV-2-associated, whereas depth meant the fraction of total T cells that were SARS-CoV-2-associated. Using the MIRA data, each spike-specific TCR was assigned both to the spike region to which the TCR was reactive and to a CD4 or CD8 class. Log10-transformed breadth and depth values were compared by one-way ANOVA with Sidak's multiple comparisons tests. In its TCRdb copy, this immuneACCESS table keeps in-frame sequences only and misses some clones. Where compared with another copy, unresolved V genes explain less than half of these, and the others have no known cause. V and J calls and clone size follow that table, whereas D and trimming were derived from the DNA. The sample table holds around 79,000 clones, of which roughly nine tenths were seen once. Over 1.2% of the sample is taken by the ten largest.

Interpreted using the paper, the time point label stands for: baseline before first vaccination. Vaccinee samples were obtained from the UK trials COV001 and COV002, which included a single-blind randomized controlled phase 2/3 trial of AZD1222 (ChAdOx1 nCoV-19) in healthy adults. For TCRbeta chain sequencing, PBMC samples were collected from trial participants at day 0 and at day 28 after the second dose. After removal of 4 bases from V and 8 bases from J, the junction retains 10 bases not matched to a gene. Taken from the germline V gene, the CDR1 and CDR2 loops are SQVTM and ANQGSEA. CDR3 length: 14 amino acids, cysteine to phenylalanine. This entry keeps only the CDR3 DNA: 42 bases, framed from base 1. The sample is drawn from a study of T cell responses to AZD1222 COVID-19 vaccine (dated by TCRdb to the early 2020s). Concerning the study at large: Because spike-specific TCR depth and breadth did not differ between the two schedules, AZD1222 recipients who got a second dose at roughly 4 weeks were pooled with those who got a second dose at roughly 12 weeks. A total of 233 trial participants underwent TCR sequencing, of whom about 210 received two doses of AZD1222 and some 26 received two doses of the MenACWY control vaccine. Enrollment into the trials was organized by age into subgroups of 18-55, 56-69 and 70-plus years, and those subgroups contained roughly 150, 30 and 60 TCR-sequenced participants, respectively. Here is what the overall study found, with its caveats: Most participants were white British and females outnumbered males, and the authors suggested that clonal diversity may have been underestimated. Conclusions about previously exposed vaccinees are limited because only a handful of AZD1222 recipients were SARS-CoV-2 seropositive at baseline. In the small 56-69-year group, the increase in depth fell short of significance, most likely because of low power. The vaccine-associated CD4 TCRs covered the entire spike protein, and the dominant responses fell in regions 160-218 and 743-854. Reportedly, almost half of the unique spike-specific TCRs recognized epitopes lying outside the regions that are mutated in the B.1.351 and B.1.1.7 variants. Because no samples from the day 14 peak response were available, repertoires could be characterized only after the peak T cell response. A significant rise in spike-specific TCR breadth and depth was observed after two AZD1222 doses relative to day 0 and relative to MenACWY recipients.

This TCR came from an adult in good health. This specimen was peripheral blood, taken on day 0 of AZD1222 vaccination. This receptor chain uses TRBV29-1 and TRBJ1-4, and 7 bases in between align with TRBD1. The nucleotide sequence is TGCAGCGTTGGAGACCTGACAGGGAAGGAAAAACTGTTTTTT. It codes for CSVGDLTGKEKLFF.